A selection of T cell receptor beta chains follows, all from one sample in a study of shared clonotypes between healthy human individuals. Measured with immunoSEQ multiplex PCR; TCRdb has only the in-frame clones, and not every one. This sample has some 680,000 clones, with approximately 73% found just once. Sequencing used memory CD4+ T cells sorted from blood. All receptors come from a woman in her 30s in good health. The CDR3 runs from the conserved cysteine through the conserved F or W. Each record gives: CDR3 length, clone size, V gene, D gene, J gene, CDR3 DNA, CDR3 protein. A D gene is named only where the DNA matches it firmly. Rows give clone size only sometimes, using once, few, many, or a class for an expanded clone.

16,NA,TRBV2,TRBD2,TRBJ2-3,TGTGCCAGCAGCTCAAGCGGGAGCGGGGGGGCAGATACGCAGTATTTT,CASSSSGSGGADTQYF
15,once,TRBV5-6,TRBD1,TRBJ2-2,TGTGCCAGCAGCTGGGGACAGGGGGCGACCGGGGAGCTGTTTTTT,CASSWGQGATGELFF
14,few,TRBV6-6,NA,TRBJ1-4,TGTGCCAGCAGTTACTCCCCCCCTCGGGAAAAACTGTTTTTT,CASSYSPPREKLFF
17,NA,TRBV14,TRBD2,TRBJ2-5,TGTGCCAGCAGCCAAGGTCTCCTAGCGGGAGGCCAAGAGACCCAGTACTTC,CASSQGLLAGGQETQYF
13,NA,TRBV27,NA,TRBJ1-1,TGTGCCACCGCTTGGGGGGCCAGCGCTGAAGCTTTCTTT,CATAWGASAEAFF
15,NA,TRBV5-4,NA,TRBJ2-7,TGTGCCAGCAGCTTGGCCGAGGGGGAGTCCTACGAGCAGTACTTC,CASSLAEGESYEQYF
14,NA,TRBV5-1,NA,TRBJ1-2,TGCGCCAGCAGCCCTAACCCCGACTCCCAGGGCTACACCTTC,CASSPNPDSQGYTF
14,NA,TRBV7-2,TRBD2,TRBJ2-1,TGTGCCAGCAGCTTACTAGCGGGGGAGGGTGAGCAGTTCTTC,CASSLLAGEGEQFF
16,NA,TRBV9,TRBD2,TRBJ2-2,TGTGCCAGCAGTGATGAGGCGGGAGGGGGAACCGGGGAGCTGTTTTTT,CASSDEAGGGTGELFF
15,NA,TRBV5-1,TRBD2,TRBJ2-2,TGCGCCAGCAGACAGGGACTAGCTTACACCGGGGAGCTGTTTTTT,CASRQGLAYTGELFF
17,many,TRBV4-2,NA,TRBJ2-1,TGTGCCAGCAGCCAAGATCAGGCGGCCCACTCCTACAATGAGCAGTTCTTC,CASSQDQAAHSYNEQFF
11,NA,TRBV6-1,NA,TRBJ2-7,TGTGCCAGCAGAAACAGCTACGAGCAGTACTTC,CASRNSYEQYF
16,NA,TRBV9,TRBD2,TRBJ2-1,TGTGCCAGCAGCGAAGGACTAGCGGGAAACTACAATGAGCAGTTCTTC,CASSEGLAGNYNEQFF
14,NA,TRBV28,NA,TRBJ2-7,TGTGCCAGCAGGCGGGCGGGACACAACTACGAGCAGTACTTC,CASRRAGHNYEQYF
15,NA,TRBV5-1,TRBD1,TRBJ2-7,TGCGCCAGCAGCCGATCCGGGACAGAGAGGGGCGAGCAGTACTTC,CASSRSGTERGEQYF
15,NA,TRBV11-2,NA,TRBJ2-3,TGTGCCAGCAGCTTAGTTTGGGCTACCACAGATACGCAGTATTTT,CASSLVWATTDTQYF
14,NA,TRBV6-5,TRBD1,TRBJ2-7,TGTGCCAGCAGTTACTCGGGACAGGGTTACGAGCAGTACTTC,CASSYSGQGYEQYF
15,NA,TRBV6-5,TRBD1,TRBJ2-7,TGTGCCAGCAGTTACTCCGGGACAGGCCCCTACGAGCAGTACTTC,CASSYSGTGPYEQYF
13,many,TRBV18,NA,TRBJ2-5,TGTGCCAGCTCACCGAGTATAGGAGAGACCCAGTACTTC,CASSPSIGETQYF
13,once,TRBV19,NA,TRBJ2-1,TGTGCCAGTAGTATAGGGGCGGGCAATGAGCAGTTCTTC,CASSIGAGNEQFF
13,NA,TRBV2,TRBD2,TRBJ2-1,TGTGCCAGCAGGGGGGACTACCTCAATGAGCAGTTCTTC,CASRGDYLNEQFF
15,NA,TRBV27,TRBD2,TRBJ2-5,TGTGCCAGCAGTTTATTTCTAGCGGACCAAGAGACCCAGTACTTC,CASSLFLADQETQYF